This T cell receptor beta chain was profiled in a study of blood T cell repertoires in COVID-19. The CDR3 loop spans 14 amino acids. V lost 2 bases, J lost 6 bases, and 10 bases lay in between. Per germline, CDR1 SEHNR and CDR2 FQNEAQ (reference sequence). Original analysis: Scientists estimated how many nucleated cells there were by amplifying reference gene primers. The repertoire was sequenced with immunoSEQ multiplex PCR; TCRdb's copy has only in-frame clones and lacks some. V, J and clone size are those of that table, while D and trimming were read from the DNA. The data show about 180,000 clones, approximately 83% seen once.

The clonotype was recovered from a man in his sixties with acute or convalescent COVID-19. Material for sequencing was peripheral blood. J is TRBJ1-4 and V is TRBV7-9, with D perhaps TRBD1 (5 bases). Here the CDR3 reads CASSLSQGDEKLFF. CDR3 DNA sequence: TGTGCCAGCAGCTTAAGTCAGGGTGATGAAAAACTGTTTTTT. Together with reference TRBV7-9 and TRBJ1-4, the CDR3 gives the full variable domain: DTGVSQNPRHKITKRGQNVTFRCDPISEHNRLYWYRQTLGQGPEFLTYFQNEAQLEKSRLLSDRFSAERPKGSFSTLEIQRTEQGDSAMYLCASSLSQGDEKLFFGSGTQLSVL.